These 8 T cell receptor beta chains originate from one sample sequenced in a study of memory CD4+ T cells and cytomegalovirus serostatus. The sort gate was single viable CD3+CD4+CD8-CD45RO+ cells for memory CD4+ T cells. Assay: immunoSEQ multiplex PCR; the TCRdb copy retains only in-frame clones and omits some. This table has some 44,000 clones, around 80% appearing once. Sequencing used memory CD4+ T cells from blood. Source of these receptors: an adult in good health and CMV-seronegative.

The genes are TRBV7-3 and TRBJ2-3; D unclear. The V gene's germline CDR1 is SGHTA and CDR2 FQGTGA. V lost 3 bases, J lost 0 bases, and 4 bases lay in between. This CDR3 comprises 13 residues. The CDR3 loop reads CASSFSSTDTQYF. The CDR3 DNA reads as TGTGCCAGCAGCTTTTCTAGCACAGATACGCAGTATTTT.

A few counts support this clone. The chain couples TRBV5-4 to TRBJ1-2; possible D gene TRBD1, 6 bases. CDR3 length equals 14 residues. V shed 2 bases and J shed 7 bases, with 15 bases lying between them. The germline gives CDR1 SGHNT, CDR2 YYREEE (reference sequence). The CDR3 DNA sequence: TGTGCCAGCAGCTTCGGGACAACGGCGTCTGGCTACACCTTC. Residues: CASSFGTTASGYTF.

The chain has TRBV27 and TRBJ1-2; D remains unclear. The CDR3 totals 15 residues. The V gene's germline CDR1 is MNHEY and CDR2 SMNVEV (reference sequence). Trimming pared 4 bases from V and 3 bases from J, leaving 15 bases between. The CDR3 here is CASSSLTGADYGYTF. The CDR3 bases are TGTGCCAGCAGTTCCCTTACGGGCGCCGACTATGGCTACACCTTC.

This chain connects TRBV7-2 to TRBJ1-6; the D is unclear. Germline V gene sequence: CDR1 SGHTA, CDR2 FQGNSA. This CDR3 is 12 amino acids long. V shed 2 bases and J shed 6 bases, with 2 bases lying between them. CDR3 coding DNA: TGTGCCAGCAGCTTACGTAATTCACCCCTCCACTTT. This encodes CASSLRNSPLHF. Drawing the rest from reference TRBV7-2 and TRBJ1-6, the complete variable domain is GAGVSQSPSNKVTEKGKDVELRCDPISGHTALYWYRQSLGQGLEFLIYFQGNSAPDKSGLPSDRFSAERTGGSVSTLTIQRTQQEDSAVYLCASSLRNSPLHFGNGTRLTVT.

The gene calls are TRBV10-1 and TRBJ1-4; 7 nucleotides agree with TRBD1. Germline loops: CDR1 WNHNN, CDR2 SYGVQD (reference sequence). V was pared by 6 bases and J by 0 bases, with 4 bases of the junction left unmatched. The CDR3 sequence is 15 residues long. The CDR3 DNA sequence: TGCGCCAGCAGCCCAGGGGGATCAACTAATGAAAAACTGTTTTTT. This sequence encodes CASSPGGSTNEKLFF.

This chain joins TRBV18 and TRBJ2-1; 8 nucleotides align to TRBD1. Germline V gene data show CDR1 as KGHSH and CDR2 as LQKENI. This CDR3 is built from 15 residues. Trimming removed 1 base from V and 8 bases from J; junction bases left unmatched: 7. The CDR3 sequence: CASSPQLSGGYEQFF. The DNA for the CDR3 is TGTGCCAGCTCACCACAGTTATCAGGGGGCTATGAGCAGTTCTTC.

The chain combines TRBV29-1 with TRBJ2-3; TRBD2 matches at 14 bases. This CDR3 has 14 residues. V was pared by 7 bases and J by 3 bases, with 3 bases of the junction left unmatched. Looked up from germline, CDR1 is SQVTM and CDR2 is ANQGSEA. The CDR3 region has the DNA TGCAGCGCACGGACTAGCGGGGGGACAGATACGCAGTATTTT. This sequence encodes CSARTSGGTDTQYF.

The gene calls are TRBV28 and TRBJ1-2, with 7 bases matching TRBD1. The CDR3 spans 14 residues. V shed 2 bases and J 4 bases; nucleotides not matched to a gene: 4. CDR1 and CDR2 from the germline V gene are MDHEN and SYDVKM. In nucleotides, the CDR3 is TGTGCCAGCAGTTTAACAGGGGCGGGCTATGGCTACACCTTC. Translation: CASSLTGAGYGYTF.